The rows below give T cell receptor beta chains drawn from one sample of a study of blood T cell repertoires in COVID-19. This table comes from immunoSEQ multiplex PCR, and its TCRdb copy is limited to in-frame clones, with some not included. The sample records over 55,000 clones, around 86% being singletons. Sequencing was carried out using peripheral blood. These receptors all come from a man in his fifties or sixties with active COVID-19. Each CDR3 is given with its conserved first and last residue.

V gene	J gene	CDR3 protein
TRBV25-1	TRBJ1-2	CASSDGQGLGGYTF
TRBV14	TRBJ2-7	CASSSYLKSEQYF
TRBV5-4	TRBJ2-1	CASSMDQAYNEQFF
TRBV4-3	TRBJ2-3	CASSHPLGTSTDTQYF
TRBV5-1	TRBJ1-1	CASSLEQHTEAFF
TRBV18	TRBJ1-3	CASSPPNTGNTIYF
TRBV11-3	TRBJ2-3	CASSQGSDTQYF
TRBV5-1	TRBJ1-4	CASSGGTGGHVGTNEKLFF
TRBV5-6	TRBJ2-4	CASSLKTSGSNIQYF
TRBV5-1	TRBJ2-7	CASSPGLAGVMSYEQYF
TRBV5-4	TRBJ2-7	CASSFGTSGRAGWYEQYF
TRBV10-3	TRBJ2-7	CAIRLAGGEQYF
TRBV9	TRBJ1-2	CASRGGPYDGYTF
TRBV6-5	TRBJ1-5	CASMAARNQPQHF